The 14 T cell receptor beta chains below were found in one sample sequenced in a study of control samples from healthy donors and cancer patients. Generated by immunoSEQ multiplex PCR, the TCRdb table keeps only in-frame clones and is missing some. The sample consists of approximately 100,000 clones, approximately 84% of them appearing once. Material: PBMCs. Receptor source: a man aged 70-80 years with lung cancer.

The J gene is TRBJ2-7, the V gene TRBV11-2; 8 bases fit TRBD2. The CDR3 is made up of 13 amino acids. V dropped 5 bases and J dropped 5; count of bases not matched to a gene: 5. The germline V gene encodes CDR1 SGHAT and CDR2 FQNNGV. The CDR3: CASSPGGWNEQYF. The CDR3 DNA reads TGTGCCAGCAGCCCGGGGGGGTGGAACGAGCAGTACTTC.

The chain links TRBV18 to TRBJ2-7, with 9 bases matching TRBD1. CDR1 KGHSH and CDR2 LQKENI come from the germline V gene. CDR3 size: 15 residues. After removal of 3 bases from V and 2 bases from J, the junction contained 5 bases not matched to a gene. The CDR3 spells CASSPRQGGTYEQYF. In DNA, the CDR3 is TGTGCCAGCTCACCCCGACAGGGGGGTACCTACGAGCAGTACTTC.

The J gene is TRBJ1-1, the V gene TRBV27; 7 bases are shared with TRBD1. The V and J ends lost 3 bases and 4 bases, in that order; junction bases with no gene match: 8. Germline V lookup: CDR1 MNHEY, CDR2 SMNVEV (reference sequence). The CDR3 is made up of 15 amino acids. The CDR3 region has the DNA TGTGCCAGCAGTTTCTCACGACAGGGAGGCACTGAAGCTTTCTTT. Its protein product is CASSFSRQGGTEAFF.

This clone came up a few times. This chain links TRBV7-2 with TRBJ1-5; 12 positions agree with TRBD1. J was trimmed by 6 bases and V by 4 bases; bases with no gene match: 4. CDR1 is SGHTA and CDR2 is FQGNSA in the germline V gene. The CDR3 is 15 residues long. CDR3 sequence: CASSYGTGGSQPQHF. CDR3 bases: TGTGCCAGCAGCTATGGGACAGGGGGCAGTCAGCCCCAGCATTTT.

The J gene is TRBJ1-5, the V gene TRBV9, with D possibly matching TRBD1 (5 bases). The CDR3 totals 14 residues. Trimming left V 0 bases short and J 8 bases short, with 12 bases between. Germline assignment: CDR1 SGDLS and CDR2 YYNGEE. The CDR3 sequence is CASSVGAGLEPQHF. CDR3 nucleotides: TGTGCCAGCAGCGTAGGGGCAGGGTTGGAGCCCCAGCATTTT.

The V gene is TRBV19, the J gene TRBJ2-3; possibly TRBD2 for D (5 bases). With 4 bases removed from V and 4 bases from J, the gap between germline ends came to 12 bases. Germline V CDR1 and CDR2: LNHDA, SQIVND (reference sequence). The CDR3 has 14 amino acids. This chain's CDR3 is CASSTTGKPDTQYF. Here the CDR3 DNA reads TGTGCCAGTAGTACCACGGGGAAGCCAGATACGCAGTATTTT.

The chain couples TRBV6-6 to TRBJ1-2; D perhaps matches TRBD1 (6 bases). CDR1 and CDR2 from the germline V gene are MNHNY and SVGAGI (reference sequence). Deletions cut 5 bases from V and 2 bases from J, with 15 bases between. The CDR3 covers 15 residues. CDR3 nucleotide sequence: TGTGCCAGCAGTCCACAGGGTTTACCCAACTATGGCTACACCTTC. Protein: CASSPQGLPNYGYTF.

CDR3 loop: CASSLSVVPGNTIYF. CDR3 sequence (DNA): TGTGCCAGCAGTTTATCGGTTGTACCTGGAAACACCATATATTTT. The rearrangement uses TRBV27 and TRBJ1-3; D unclear. Germline values: CDR1 MNHEY, CDR2 SMNVEV (reference sequence). Deletions cut 0 bases from V and 2 bases from J, with 8 bases between. The CDR3 runs 15 residues.

The chain employs TRBV5-6 and TRBJ1-2; D may be TRBD1 (6 bases). This CDR3 comprises 14 residues. CDR1 SGHDT and CDR2 YYEEEE come from the germline V gene. V lost 2 bases, J lost 2 bases, and 10 bases lay in between. In nucleotides, the CDR3 is TGTGCCAGCAGCTTCGGGACAAGCAACTATGGCTACACCTTC. Residues: CASSFGTSNYGYTF.

V usage is TRBV9 and J usage is TRBJ1-1, with TRBD1 as a possible D gene (5 bases). Germline CDR1 SGDLS, CDR2 YYNGEE. CDR3 size: 15 residues. Between the trimmed V and J ends, which lost 5 bases and 2 bases, there was a span of 16 bases. Here the CDR3 reads CASRSPGTENTEAFF. CDR3 in DNA: TGTGCCAGCAGGTCCCCTGGGACTGAAAACACTGAAGCTTTCTTT.

As concerns this clone: Other DNA variants within this sample encode the same CDR3. The genes are TRBV19 and TRBJ2-7; the D gene could be TRBD1 or TRBD2 (5 bases each). The CDR3 extends over 13 amino acids. V was clipped by 10 bases and J by 7 bases, with 20 bases between them. Germline lookup yields CDR1 LNHDA and CDR2 SQIVND (reference sequence). CDR3 bases: TGTGCCACCACCCGGGACCCTCTGGGGGAGCAGTACTTC. Protein product: CATTRDPLGEQYF.

The CDR3 reads CASSSHRGAGANVLTF. CDR3 DNA: TGTGCCAGCAGCTCCCACCGGGGGGCTGGGGCCAACGTCCTGACTTTC. The chain uses TRBV7-2 and TRBJ2-6; 7 bases are shared with TRBD2. Germline V gives CDR1 SGHTA, CDR2 FQGNSA. The junction had 5 bases not matched to a gene; V was cut back by 4 bases and J by 2 bases. This CDR3 spans 16 amino acids.

The chain combines TRBV19 with TRBJ2-5, with TRBD2 identical over 10 bases. J lost 1 base, V lost 4 bases, and 3 bases had no gene match. The CDR3 is 15 amino acids. In germline, CDR1 is LNHDA, CDR2 SQIVND (reference sequence). CDR3 loop: CASSRGLASQETQYF. The CDR3 DNA reads TGTGCCAGTAGTAGGGGACTAGCGTCCCAAGAGACCCAGTACTTC.

J is TRBJ2-1 and V is TRBV10-3; D is ambiguous. The length of the CDR3 is 15 residues. Per the germline V gene, CDR1 is ENHRY and CDR2 is SYGVKD. V lost 2 bases, J lost 2 bases, and 10 bases lay in between. In DNA, the CDR3 is TGTGCCATCAGTGAGGCGAGTGGGCCCTACAATGAGCAGTTCTTC. Translation gives CAISEASGPYNEQFF.